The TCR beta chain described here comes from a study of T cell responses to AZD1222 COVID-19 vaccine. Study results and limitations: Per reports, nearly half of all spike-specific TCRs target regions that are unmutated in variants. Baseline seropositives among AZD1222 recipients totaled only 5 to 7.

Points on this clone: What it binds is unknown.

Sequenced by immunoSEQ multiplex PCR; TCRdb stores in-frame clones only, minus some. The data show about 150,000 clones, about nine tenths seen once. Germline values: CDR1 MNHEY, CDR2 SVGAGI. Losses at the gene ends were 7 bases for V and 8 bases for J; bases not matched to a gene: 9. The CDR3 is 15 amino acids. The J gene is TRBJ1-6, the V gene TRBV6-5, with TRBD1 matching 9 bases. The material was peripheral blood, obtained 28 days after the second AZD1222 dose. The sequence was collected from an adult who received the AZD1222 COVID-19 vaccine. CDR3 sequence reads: CASKRRDRVDSPLHF. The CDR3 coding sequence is TGTGCCAGCAAACGAAGGGACAGGGTGGATTCACCCCTCCACTTT.